The entry that follows covers one T cell receptor beta chain sequence. This entry comes from a study of cytomegalovirus exposure and HLA in healthy donors. PCR amplification relied on 60 Vbeta primers (plus 13 Jbeta primers). Some clones are missing from TCRdb's copy, which holds only in-frame ones; the method was immunoSEQ multiplex PCR. Found here are 110,000 or so clones, 70% to 80% of them singletons; the top ten hold 2% to 2.5%. This CDR3 is built from 16 residues. Germline loops: CDR1 SNHLY, CDR2 FYNNEI. The V and J ends lost 7 bases and 0 bases, in that order; junction bases with no gene match: 6.

J is TRBJ2-2 and V is TRBV2, with 9 bases that match TRBD1. The clonotype was recovered from a human donor in good health. The specimen sequenced was PBMCs. The CDR3 DNA reads as TGTGCCAGCAATAGACAGGGGGGCGCGAACACCGGGGAGCTGTTTTTT. Protein product: CASNRQGGANTGELFF.